Here is one T cell receptor beta chain with its context. This clone was counted once. Its antigen remains undetermined. The input lacks base qualities; no much larger clone sits a single base away. This CDR3 is also generated by other DNA sequences in the sample. From the cysteine through the phenylalanine, the CDR3 covers 13 amino acids. CDR3 DNA is the only sequence kept; it has 39 bases, read in frame from the first base. Trimming removed 5 bases from V and 4 bases from J, leaving 12 bases between the germline ends. According to the germline V gene, CDR1 reads SGHRS and CDR2 reads YFSETQ. This sample was included in a study of regulatory T cells (dated by TCRdb to 2017 to 2018). Turning to the overall study: The study compared T-cell receptor beta repertoires of sorted regulatory, conventional CD4+ and CD8+ T cells between CD3G-deficient patients and healthy controls. General findings and caveats noted by the study authors: Enrichment for hydrophobic residues at CDR3 positions 6 and 7 was found in conventional CD4+ T cells from CD3G-deficient patients, suggesting more self-reactive specificities. Restricted unique TRB V-J pairs and skewed V and J gene usage were observed in patient repertoires, most markedly in regulatory T cells.

Evidence of autoimmunity was found in all CD3G-deficient patients, and more severe autoimmunity was observed in two of the patients. At testing, patients were between 2 and 39 years old and showed lower naive and higher memory CD4+ and CD8+ T-cell proportions. CD4+ cells were FACS-sorted into CD25-high CD127-low regulatory T cells and CD25-low CD127-high conventional CD4+ T cells. About six individuals with CD3G deficiency were included in the patient group. An international network of physicians across the United States, Europe and Asia provided the patient samples and clinical data. Peripheral blood mononuclear cells were isolated by Ficoll density separation. For the multiplex PCR, 52 forward TRBV primers and 13 reverse TRBJ primers were used, and amplification bias was corrected with both assay-based and computational methods. Rearranged TRB loci were amplified from genomic DNA by multiplex PCR within the immunoSEQ assay. TRB amplicons were sequenced using an Illumina HiSeq platform. Per the original workflow: Raw sequences were error-filtered and aligned to reference gene sequences by custom algorithms, then analyzed with the immunoSEQ online tools. Frequencies of productive and nonproductive TRB rearrangements were assessed among unique sequences as well as among total sequences. Assessment of potential self-reactivity relied on the hydrophobicity of positions 6 and 7 in the TRB CDR3, along with their amino acid composition. Prism software was used to run t tests, Mann-Whitney tests or two-way ANOVA for comparisons between groups. The source is immuneACCESS, and TCRdb retained only in-frame sequences with V and J called. Part of the clones is not carried over; for the studies checked, unresolved V genes explain less than half of this, and the remainder is unexplained. The V and J calls and the clone size are those of that table, but D and trimming were determined from the DNA. The sample table records 25,000 to 40,000 clones; roughly 93% of these occur just once. Of the sample, around 0.94% falls within the top ten clones.

This TCR was recovered from a child aged 2-15 years with CD3G deficiency. The sample consisted of conventional CD4+ T cells sorted from blood. The rearranged segments are TRBV5-1 and TRBJ1-2; TRBD1 might be the D gene, on 5 matching bases. The DNA sequence is given as TGCGCCAGCAGACGGGACGGCGGCTATGGCTACACCTTC. Its amino acids are CASRRDGGYGYTF. Extended through the reference TRBV5-1 and TRBJ1-2 proteins, this CDR3 yields the full variable domain: KAGVTQTPRYLIKTRGQQVTLSCSPISGHRSVSWYQQTPGQGLQFLFEYFSETQRNKGNFPGRFSGRQFSNSRSEMNVSTLELGDSALYLCASRRDGGYGYTFGSGTRLTVV.